The 10 T cell receptor beta chains given below trace back to one sample, sequenced in a study of CD8 T cells in Susac syndrome. The RNA input was about 0.45 to 1 ug, and it was reverse transcribed with random hexamers. TCRdb reanalysed the immunoSEQ multiplex PCR reads using MiXCR and keeps one entry per CDR3 protein. This table holds over 80,000 distinct CDR3 sequences, around 93% found once. The sequenced sample consisted of CD8+ T cells from PBMCs. The receptor source for this set is a human donor in good health.

The chain uses TRBV7-9 and TRBJ2-2, with D hard to call. The CDR3 is 16 amino acids. The germline CDR1 and CDR2 sequences are SEHNR and FQNEAQ (reference sequence). V lost 7 bases to trimming and J lost 6 bases, with 21 bases between them. The CDR3 DNA reads TGTGCCAGCAACCCCCTTTTAGTAGCTCGTCCCGGGGAGCTGTTTTTT. It yields the protein CASNPLLVARPGELFF.

This chain joins TRBV13 and TRBJ2-3; D is tentatively TRBD1 or TRBD2 (5 bases each). V lost 7 bases to trimming and J lost 5 bases, with 13 bases between them. The germline V gene encodes CDR1 PRHDT and CDR2 FYEKMQ (reference sequence). CDR3 length: 13 residues. The CDR3 DNA reads as TGTGCCAGCACGGGTTCGAGGGGAGATACGCAGTATTTT. This sequence encodes CASTGSRGDTQYF.

The rearrangement uses TRBV30 and TRBJ2-6; 7 bases agree with TRBD1. This CDR3 is built from 14 residues. V shed 5 bases and J 2 bases; nucleotides not matched to a gene: 3. Germline V gene lookup returns CDR1 GTSNPN and CDR2 SVGIG (reference sequence). CDR3 residues: CAWATGTGANVLTF. CDR3 bases: TGTGCCTGGGCGACAGGGACTGGGGCCAACGTCCTGACTTTC.

The chain uses TRBV9 and TRBJ1-2, with D uncertain. In germline, CDR1 is SGDLS, CDR2 YYNGEE. This CDR3 contains 13 residues. V shed 3 bases and J shed 5 bases, with 11 bases lying between them. The CDR3 nucleotides read TGTGCCAGCAGCGGGCCAGCCCGTTATGGCTACACCTTC. It translates to CASSGPARYGYTF. Supplemented by reference TRBV9 and TRBJ1-2, the full variable domain reads DSGVTQTPKHLITATGQRVTLRCSPRSGDLSVYWYQQSLDQGLQFLIQYYNGEERAKGNILERFSAQQFPDLHSELNLSSLELGDSALYFCASSGPARYGYTFGSGTRLTVV.

The chain has TRBV29-1 and TRBJ2-1; D might be TRBD2 (6 bases). V was cut by 3 bases and J by 9 bases, with 9 bases left in between. CDR1 SQVTM and CDR2 ANQGSEA come from the germline V gene. The CDR3 has 11 residues. CDR3 nucleotide sequence: TGCAGCGTTGAGGGAGGCGGTGAGCAGTTCTTC. This encodes CSVEGGGEQFF.

This clonotype was seen a handful of times. The chain uses TRBV11-2 and TRBJ2-7; 11 bases are a match to TRBD1. Germline lookup yields CDR1 SGHAT and CDR2 FQNNGV. The junction had 3 bases not matched to a gene; V was cut back by 5 bases and J by 6 bases. The CDR3 runs to 13 residues. CDR3 protein: CASSPGTGGEQYF. DNA for the CDR3: TGTGCCAGCAGCCCCGGGACAGGGGGCGAGCAGTACTTC.

J is TRBJ2-7 and V is TRBV12-3 or TRBV12-4; a possible D gene is TRBD2 (6 bases). The CDR3 has 13 residues. The V gene lost 3 bases and the J gene lost 5 bases, with 11 bases spanning the gap. The CDR3 DNA reads TGTGCCAGCAGTTTGGGGGGAATCGACGAGCAGTACTTC. Translation: CASSLGGIDEQYF.

The genes are TRBV7-8 and TRBJ2-3, with D perhaps matching TRBD2 (6 bases). With 6 bases removed from V and 6 bases from J, the gap between germline ends came to 19 bases. The germline CDR1 and CDR2 sequences are SGHVS and FQNEAQ. The length of the CDR3 is 15 residues. CDR3: CASSPTGSRGDTQYF. Written as DNA, the CDR3 is TGTGCCAGCAGTCCTACAGGTTCACGGGGGGATACGCAGTATTTT.

The V gene is TRBV6-5, the J gene TRBJ2-2, with 7 bases aligning to TRBD1. Germline V gene data show CDR1 as MNHEY and CDR2 as SVGAGI. This CDR3 contains 15 residues. Trimming cost V 3 bases and J 9 bases; bases outside gene matches: 10. CDR3 bases: TGTGCCAGCAGTTATTCCCGACAGGGCCCTAGGGAGCTGTTTTTT. Encoded protein: CASSYSRQGPRELFF.

The V gene is TRBV30, the J gene TRBJ2-1, with D perhaps matching TRBD1 (6 bases). CDR1 and CDR2 (germline): GTSNPN, SVGIG (reference sequence). Trimming removed 2 bases from V and 7 bases from J, with 9 bases in between. This CDR3 region has 12 residues. CDR3 nucleotide sequence: TGTGCCTGGAGTCCCAGGGGTAATGAGCAGTTCTTC. Protein: CAWSPRGNEQFF.